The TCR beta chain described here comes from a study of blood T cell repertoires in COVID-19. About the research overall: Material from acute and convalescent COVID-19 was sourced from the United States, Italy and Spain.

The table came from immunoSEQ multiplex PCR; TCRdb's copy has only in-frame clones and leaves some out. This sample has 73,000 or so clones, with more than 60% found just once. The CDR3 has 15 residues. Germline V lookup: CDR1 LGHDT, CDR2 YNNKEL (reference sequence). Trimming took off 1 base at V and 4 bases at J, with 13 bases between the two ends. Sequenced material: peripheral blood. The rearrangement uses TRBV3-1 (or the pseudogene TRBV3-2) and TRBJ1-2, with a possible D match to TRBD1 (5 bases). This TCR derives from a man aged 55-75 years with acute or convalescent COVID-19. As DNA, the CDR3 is TGTGCCAGCAGCCAAGCCTTCCAGGGCACCTATGGCTACACCTTC. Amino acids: CASSQAFQGTYGYTF.